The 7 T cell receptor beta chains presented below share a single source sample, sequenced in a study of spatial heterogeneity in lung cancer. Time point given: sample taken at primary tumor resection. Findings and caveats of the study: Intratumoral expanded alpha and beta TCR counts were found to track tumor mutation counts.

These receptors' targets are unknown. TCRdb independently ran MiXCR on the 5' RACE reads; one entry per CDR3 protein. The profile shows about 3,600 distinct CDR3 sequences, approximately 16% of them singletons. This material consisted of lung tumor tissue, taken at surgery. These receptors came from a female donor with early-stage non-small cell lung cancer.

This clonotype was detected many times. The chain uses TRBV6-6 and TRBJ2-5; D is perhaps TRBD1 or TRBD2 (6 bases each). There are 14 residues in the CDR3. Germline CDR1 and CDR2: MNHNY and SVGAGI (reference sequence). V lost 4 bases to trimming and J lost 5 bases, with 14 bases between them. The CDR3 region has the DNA TGTGCCAGCAGTTCACGGGGGCCCGGGGAGACCCAGTACTTC. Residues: CASSSRGPGETQYF.

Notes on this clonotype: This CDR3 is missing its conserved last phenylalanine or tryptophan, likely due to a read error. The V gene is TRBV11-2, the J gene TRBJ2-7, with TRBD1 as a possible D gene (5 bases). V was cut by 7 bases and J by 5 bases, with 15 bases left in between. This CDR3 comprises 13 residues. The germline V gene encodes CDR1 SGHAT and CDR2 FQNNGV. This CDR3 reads CASTETAWHEQYL. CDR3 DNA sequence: TGTGCCAGCACGGAGACAGCGTGGCACGAGCAGTACCTC.

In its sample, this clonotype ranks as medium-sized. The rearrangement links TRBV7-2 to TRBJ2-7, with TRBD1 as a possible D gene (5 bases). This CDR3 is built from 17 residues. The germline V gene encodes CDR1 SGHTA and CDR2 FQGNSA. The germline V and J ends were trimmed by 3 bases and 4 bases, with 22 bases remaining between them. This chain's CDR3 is CASSLPPGKILTYEQYF. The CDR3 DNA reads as TGTGCCAGCAGCTTGCCCCCAGGGAAAATCCTGACATACGAGCAGTACTTC.

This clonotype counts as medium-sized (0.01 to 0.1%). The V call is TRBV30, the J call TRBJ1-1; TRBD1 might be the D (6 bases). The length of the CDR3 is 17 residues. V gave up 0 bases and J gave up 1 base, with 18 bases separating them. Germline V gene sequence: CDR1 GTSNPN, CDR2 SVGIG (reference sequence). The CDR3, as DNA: TGTGCCTGGAGTGTCTGGCAGGGGCCGCGAGGGAACACTGAAGCTTTCTTT. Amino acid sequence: CAWSVWQGPRGNTEAFF.

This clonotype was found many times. The CDR3 DNA sequence: TGTGCCAGCAGCCCTGGACAGGGAGGGTTCGGGAATTCACCCCTCCACTTT. This translates into CASSPGQGGFGNSPLHF. V and J are TRBV5-4 and TRBJ1-6, with 8 nucleotides matching TRBD1. Germline V gene lookup returns CDR1 SGHNT and CDR2 YYREEE (reference sequence). The CDR3 has 17 amino acids. Germline trimming cut 4 bases from V and 7 bases from J; bases unmatched to any gene: 13.

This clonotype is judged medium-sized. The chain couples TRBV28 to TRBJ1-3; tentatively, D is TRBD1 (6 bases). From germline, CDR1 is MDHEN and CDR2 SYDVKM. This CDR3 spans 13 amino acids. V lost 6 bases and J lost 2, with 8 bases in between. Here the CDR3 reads CASRDSAGNTIYF. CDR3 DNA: TGTGCCAGCAGGGACAGCGCTGGAAACACCATATATTTT.

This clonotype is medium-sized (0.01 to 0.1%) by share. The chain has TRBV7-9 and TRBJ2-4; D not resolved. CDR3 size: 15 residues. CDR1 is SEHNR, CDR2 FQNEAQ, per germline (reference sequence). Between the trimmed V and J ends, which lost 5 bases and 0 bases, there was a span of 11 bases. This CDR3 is CASSEEELAKNIQYF. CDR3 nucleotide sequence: TGTGCCAGCAGCGAAGAAGAATTAGCCAAAAACATTCAGTACTTC.